This TCR beta chain was recorded in a study of PD-1 blockade in classical Hodgkin lymphoma. Following autologous stem cell transplantation, relapse occurred in every patient, and exposure to brentuximab vedotin varied. Patients reached a best response of complete response, partial response or progressive disease. Notes on this clone: As yet, its antigen is unknown.

Generated by immunoSEQ multiplex PCR, the TCRdb table keeps only in-frame clones and is missing some. The sample yields some 100,000 clones, around nine tenths seen once. Notes on the study in general: At C4D1, TCR diversity had climbed significantly for CD4+ cells, though not for CD8+ cells. A reduction in baseline TCR diversity was reportedly seen in newly diagnosed patients relative to healthy donors.

The starting material was peripheral blood mononuclear cells (PBMCs), obtained at baseline. The receptor comes from a human donor with classical Hodgkin lymphoma.

For the CDR3, the DNA is TGTGCCAGCTCACCACTCTCACCAGCGATCTACGAGCAGTACTTC. This sequence encodes CASSPLSPAIYEQYF. The V call is TRBV18, the J call TRBJ2-7; D ambiguous. Germline V CDR1 and CDR2: KGHSH, LQKENI. V was pared by 1 base and J by 3 bases, with 13 bases between. The CDR3 totals 15 residues. Full variable domain (rest looked up from reference TRBV18 and TRBJ2-7): NAGVMQNPRHLVRRRGQEARLRCSPMKGHSHVYWYRQLPEEGLKFMVYLQKENIIDESGMPKERFSAEFPKEGPSILRIQQVVRGDSAAYFCASSPLSPAIYEQYFGPGTRLTVT.